This TCR beta chain was captured in a study of CD8 T cells in Susac syndrome. Random hexamers primed reverse transcription of about 0.45 to 1 ug RNA. In TCRdb, the immunoSEQ multiplex PCR reads were re-called with MiXCR into one record per CDR3 protein. This table holds approximately 25,000 distinct CDR3 sequences, 93% found once. Germline CDR1 reads MDHEN; CDR2 reads SYDVKM. CDR3 size: 16 residues. J was trimmed by 1 base and V by 6 bases; bases with no gene match: 6. This clonotype came up once. The sequence came from a human donor with Susac syndrome. Sequencing was carried out using CD8+ T cells from PBMCs. The chain recombines TRBV28 with TRBJ2-2; 9 bases fit TRBD1. CDR3 protein: CASRPPGQGNTGELFF. The CDR3 region has the DNA TGTGCCAGCAGACCCCCGGGACAGGGGAACACCGGGGAGCTGTTTTTT.